This TCR beta chain was observed in a study of early T cells in non-severe SARS-CoV-2 infection. Study summary: It was bulk RNA from unsorted whole blood that was sequenced, and the chains were unpaired. Study results and limitations: VDJdb-based annotation leaned toward anti-spike CD8 responses and missed private and CD4 specificities.

With regard to this clonotype: Its antigen is undetermined.

Trimming took 0 bases from V and 2 from J; bases not matched to a gene: 4. CDR3 length: 16 residues. Germline CDR1 MNHNS, CDR2 SASEGT. Tagging with unique molecular identifiers was applied to individual cDNA molecules. TCRdb redid the calling of the 5' RACE reads with MiXCR, one entry per CDR3 protein. Among around 44,000 distinct CDR3 sequences listed, roughly 7.7% were seen once. The clonotype originates from an adult who was a healthcare worker with PCR-confirmed SARS-CoV-2 infection or an uninfected control (not recorded which). This rearrangement joins TRBV6-1 to TRBJ1-3; TRBD1 aligns across 7 bases. The sequencing input was whole blood. The CDR3, as DNA: TGTGCCAGCAGTGAAGCACCGACAGGGACTGGAAACACCATATATTTT. Its translation is CASSEAPTGTGNTIYF.